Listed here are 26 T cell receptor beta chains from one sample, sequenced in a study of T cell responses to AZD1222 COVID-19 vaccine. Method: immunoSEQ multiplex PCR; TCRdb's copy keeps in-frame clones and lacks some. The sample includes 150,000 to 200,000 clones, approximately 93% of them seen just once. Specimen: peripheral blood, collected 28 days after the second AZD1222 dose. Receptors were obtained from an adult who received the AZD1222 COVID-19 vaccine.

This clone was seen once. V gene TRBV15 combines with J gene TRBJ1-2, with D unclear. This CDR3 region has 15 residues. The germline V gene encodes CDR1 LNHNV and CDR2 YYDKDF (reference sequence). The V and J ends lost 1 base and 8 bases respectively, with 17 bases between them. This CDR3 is CATSRALVTSKGYTF. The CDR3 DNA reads TGTGCCACCAGCAGAGCGTTAGTGACTTCGAAGGGCTACACCTTC.

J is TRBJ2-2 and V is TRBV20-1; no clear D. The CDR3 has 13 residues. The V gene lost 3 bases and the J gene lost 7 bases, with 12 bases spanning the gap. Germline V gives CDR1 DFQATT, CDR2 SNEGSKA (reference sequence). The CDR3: CSASNYQVGELFF. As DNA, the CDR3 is TGCAGTGCTAGTAACTATCAGGTCGGGGAGCTGTTTTTT.

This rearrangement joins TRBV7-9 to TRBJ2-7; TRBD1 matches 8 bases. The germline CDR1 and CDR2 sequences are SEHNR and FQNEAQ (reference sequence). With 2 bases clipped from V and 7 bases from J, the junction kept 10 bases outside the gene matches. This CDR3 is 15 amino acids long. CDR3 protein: CASSLLGQGAGEQYF. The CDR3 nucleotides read TGTGCCAGCAGCTTACTAGGGCAGGGGGCGGGGGAGCAGTACTTC.

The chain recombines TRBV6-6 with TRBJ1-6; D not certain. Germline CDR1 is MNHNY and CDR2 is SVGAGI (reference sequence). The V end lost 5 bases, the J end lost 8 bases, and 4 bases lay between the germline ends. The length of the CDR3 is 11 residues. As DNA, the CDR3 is TGTGCCAGCAGTACCGATTCACCCCTCCACTTT. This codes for CASSTDSPLHF.

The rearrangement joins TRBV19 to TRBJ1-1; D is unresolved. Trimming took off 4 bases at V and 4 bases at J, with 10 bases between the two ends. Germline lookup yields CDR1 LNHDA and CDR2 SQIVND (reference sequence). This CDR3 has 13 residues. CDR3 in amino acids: CASSNRGSTEAFF. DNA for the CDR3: TGTGCCAGTAGTAACAGAGGAAGCACTGAAGCTTTCTTT.

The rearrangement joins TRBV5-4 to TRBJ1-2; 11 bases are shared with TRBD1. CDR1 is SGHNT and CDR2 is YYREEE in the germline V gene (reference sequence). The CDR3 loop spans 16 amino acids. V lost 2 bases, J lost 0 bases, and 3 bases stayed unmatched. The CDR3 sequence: CASSFGQGAANYGYTF. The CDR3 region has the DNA TGTGCCAGCAGCTTCGGACAGGGGGCAGCTAACTATGGCTACACCTTC.

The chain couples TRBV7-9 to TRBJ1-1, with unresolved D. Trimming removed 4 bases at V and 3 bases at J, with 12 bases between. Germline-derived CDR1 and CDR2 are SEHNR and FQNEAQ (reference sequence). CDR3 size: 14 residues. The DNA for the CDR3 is TGTGCCAGCAGCTACTACGGCGAGGACACTGAAGCTTTCTTT. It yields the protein CASSYYGEDTEAFF.

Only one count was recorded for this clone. The CDR3 region is CASSPLEGWNEKLFF. CDR3 bases: TGTGCCAGCAGTCCCCTTGAGGGGTGGAATGAAAAACTGTTTTTT. The V call is TRBV27, the J call TRBJ1-4; a possible D gene is TRBD1 (5 bases). CDR3 length equals 15 residues. Between the trimmed V and J ends, which lost 5 bases and 5 bases, there was a span of 15 bases. Germline-derived CDR1 and CDR2 are MNHEY and SMNVEV (reference sequence).

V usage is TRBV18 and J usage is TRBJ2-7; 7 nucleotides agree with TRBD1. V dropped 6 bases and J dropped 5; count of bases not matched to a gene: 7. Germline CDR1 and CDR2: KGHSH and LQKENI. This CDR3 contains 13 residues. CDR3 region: CASSPTQGDEQYF. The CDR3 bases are TGTGCCAGCTCCCCAACCCAGGGGGACGAGCAGTACTTC.

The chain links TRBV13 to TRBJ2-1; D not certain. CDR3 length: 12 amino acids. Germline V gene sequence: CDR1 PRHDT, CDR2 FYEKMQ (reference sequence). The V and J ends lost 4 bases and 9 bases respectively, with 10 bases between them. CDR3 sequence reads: CASSSHSLEQFF. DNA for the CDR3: TGTGCCAGCAGCTCCCATTCGCTTGAGCAGTTCTTC.

CDR3 nucleotides: TGTGCCAGCAGTGAGCTACTACGCACAGATACGCAGTATTTT. Translating gives CASSELLRTDTQYF. The chain joins TRBV2 to TRBJ2-3; D is ambiguous. Germline assignment: CDR1 SNHLY and CDR2 FYNNEI. CDR3 length equals 14 residues. V was shortened by 3 bases and J by 1 base, with 8 bases between the two germline ends. Full variable domain (outside the CDR3, taken from reference TRBV2 and TRBJ2-3): EPEVTQTPSHQVTQMGQEVILRCVPISNHLYFYWYRQILGQKVEFLVSFYNNEISEKSEIFDDQFSVERPDGSNFTLKIRSTKLEDSAMYFCASSELLRTDTQYFGPGTRLTVL.

CDR3 coding DNA: TGTGCCAGCAGCCTCAGCCGGGGAGGCTACACCTTC. This gives the protein CASSLSRGGYTF. V is TRBV3-1 (or the pseudogene TRBV3-2) and J is TRBJ1-2; D remains unclear. The CDR3 covers 12 residues. Germline CDR1 is LGHDT and CDR2 is YNNKEL (reference sequence). V was cut by 4 bases and J by 8 bases, with 11 bases left in between.

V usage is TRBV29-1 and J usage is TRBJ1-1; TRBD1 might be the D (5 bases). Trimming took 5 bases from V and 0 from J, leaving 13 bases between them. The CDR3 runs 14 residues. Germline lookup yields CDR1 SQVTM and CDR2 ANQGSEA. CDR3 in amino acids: CSVFRVGLNTEAFF. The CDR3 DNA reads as TGCAGCGTTTTCAGGGTGGGTCTGAACACTGAAGCTTTCTTT.

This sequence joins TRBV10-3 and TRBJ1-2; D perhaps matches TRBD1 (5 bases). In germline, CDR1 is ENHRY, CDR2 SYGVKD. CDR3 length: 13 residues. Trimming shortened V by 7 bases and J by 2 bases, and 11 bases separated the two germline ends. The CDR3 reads CAIKGQGNYGYTF. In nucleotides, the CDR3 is TGTGCCATCAAGGGGCAGGGAAACTATGGCTACACCTTC.

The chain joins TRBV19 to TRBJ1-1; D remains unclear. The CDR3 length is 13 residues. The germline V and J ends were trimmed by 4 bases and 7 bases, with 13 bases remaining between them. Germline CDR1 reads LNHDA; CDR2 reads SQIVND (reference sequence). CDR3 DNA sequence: TGTGCCAGTAGTACGGACCGGGAGTATGAAGCTTTCTTT. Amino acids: CASSTDREYEAFF.

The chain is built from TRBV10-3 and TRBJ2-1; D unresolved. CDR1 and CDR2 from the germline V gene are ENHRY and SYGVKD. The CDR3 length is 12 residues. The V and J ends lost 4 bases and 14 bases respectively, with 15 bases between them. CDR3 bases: TGTGCCATCAGTGGCGGCAGTCGCAGTGAGTTCTTC. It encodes CAISGGSRSEFF.

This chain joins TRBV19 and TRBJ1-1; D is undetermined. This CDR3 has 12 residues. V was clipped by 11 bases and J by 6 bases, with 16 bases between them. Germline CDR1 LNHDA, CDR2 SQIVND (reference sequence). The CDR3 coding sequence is TGTGCCGCGACGGACGGCGGCCCTGAAGCTTTCTTT. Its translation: CAATDGGPEAFF.

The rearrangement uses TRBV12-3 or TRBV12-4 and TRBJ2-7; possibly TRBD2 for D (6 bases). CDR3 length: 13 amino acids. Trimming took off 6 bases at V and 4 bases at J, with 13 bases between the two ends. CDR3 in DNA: TGTGCCAGCAGCCAGGGACTTACGTACGAGCAGTACTTC. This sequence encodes CASSQGLTYEQYF.

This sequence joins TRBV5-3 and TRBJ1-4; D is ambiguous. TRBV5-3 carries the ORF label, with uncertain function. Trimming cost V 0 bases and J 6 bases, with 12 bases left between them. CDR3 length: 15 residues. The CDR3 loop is CARSLVSGGDEKLFF. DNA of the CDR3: TGTGCCAGAAGCTTGGTATCGGGCGGGGATGAAAAACTGTTTTTT.

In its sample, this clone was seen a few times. DNA for the CDR3: TGTGCCAGCAGTGTTGCGTGGGCAGGGAAAAACTCTGGGGCCAACGTCCTGACTTTC. This translates into CASSVAWAGKNSGANVLTF. This chain joins TRBV6-1 and TRBJ2-6, with D perhaps TRBD1 (5 bases). This CDR3 spans 19 amino acids. Deletions cut 4 bases from V and 0 bases from J, with 19 bases between. Looked up from germline, CDR1 is MNHNS and CDR2 is SASEGT.

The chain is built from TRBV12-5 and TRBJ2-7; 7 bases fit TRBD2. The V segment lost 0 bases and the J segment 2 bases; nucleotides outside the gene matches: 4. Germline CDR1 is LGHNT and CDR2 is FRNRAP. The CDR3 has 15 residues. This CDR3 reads CASGLVLAEAYEQYF. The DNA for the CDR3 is TGTGCTAGTGGTTTGGTCCTAGCGGAGGCCTACGAGCAGTACTTC.

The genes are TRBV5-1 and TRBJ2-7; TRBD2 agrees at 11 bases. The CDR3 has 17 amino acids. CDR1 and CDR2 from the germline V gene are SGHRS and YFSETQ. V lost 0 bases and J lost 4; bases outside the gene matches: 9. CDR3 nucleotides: TGCGCCAGCAGCTTGGAGGCTAGCGGGGGGTCCCCTTACGAGCAGTACTTC. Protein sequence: CASSLEASGGSPYEQYF.

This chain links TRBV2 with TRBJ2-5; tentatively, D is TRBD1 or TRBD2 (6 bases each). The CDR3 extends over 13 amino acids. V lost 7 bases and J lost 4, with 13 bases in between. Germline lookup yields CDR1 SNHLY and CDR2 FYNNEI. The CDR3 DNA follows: TGTGCCAGCATTCTAGAGGGGGGAGAGACCCAGTACTTC. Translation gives CASILEGGETQYF. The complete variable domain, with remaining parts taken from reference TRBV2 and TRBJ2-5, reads EPEVTQTPSHQVTQMGQEVILRCVPISNHLYFYWYRQILGQKVEFLVSFYNNEISEKSEIFDDQFSVERPDGSNFTLKIRSTKLEDSAMYFCASILEGGETQYFGPGTRLLVL.

The CDR3 region has the DNA TGCGCCAGCAGCCCAGGGGACAGGGAATATTCACCCCTCCACTTT. Amino acids: CASSPGDREYSPLHF. V gene TRBV5-1 combines with J gene TRBJ1-6, with 9 bases identical to TRBD1. The V gene's germline CDR1 is SGHRS and CDR2 YFSETQ. The J segment lost 8 bases and the V segment lost 4 bases, leaving 7 bases of the junction unmatched. CDR3 length: 15 residues.

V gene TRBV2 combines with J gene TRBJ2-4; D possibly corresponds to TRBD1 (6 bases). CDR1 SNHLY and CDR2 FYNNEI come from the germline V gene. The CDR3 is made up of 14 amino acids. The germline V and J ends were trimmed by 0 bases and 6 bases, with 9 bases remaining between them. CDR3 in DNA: TGTGCCAGCAGTGAAGCGGGGGACACAAACATTCAGTACTTC. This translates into CASSEAGDTNIQYF.

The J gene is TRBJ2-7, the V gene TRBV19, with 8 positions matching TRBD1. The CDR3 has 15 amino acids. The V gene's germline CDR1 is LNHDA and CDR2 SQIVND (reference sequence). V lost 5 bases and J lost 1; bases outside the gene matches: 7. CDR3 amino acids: CASSDPGQVSYEQYF. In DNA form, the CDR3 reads TGTGCCAGTAGTGATCCGGGACAGGTGTCCTACGAGCAGTACTTC.